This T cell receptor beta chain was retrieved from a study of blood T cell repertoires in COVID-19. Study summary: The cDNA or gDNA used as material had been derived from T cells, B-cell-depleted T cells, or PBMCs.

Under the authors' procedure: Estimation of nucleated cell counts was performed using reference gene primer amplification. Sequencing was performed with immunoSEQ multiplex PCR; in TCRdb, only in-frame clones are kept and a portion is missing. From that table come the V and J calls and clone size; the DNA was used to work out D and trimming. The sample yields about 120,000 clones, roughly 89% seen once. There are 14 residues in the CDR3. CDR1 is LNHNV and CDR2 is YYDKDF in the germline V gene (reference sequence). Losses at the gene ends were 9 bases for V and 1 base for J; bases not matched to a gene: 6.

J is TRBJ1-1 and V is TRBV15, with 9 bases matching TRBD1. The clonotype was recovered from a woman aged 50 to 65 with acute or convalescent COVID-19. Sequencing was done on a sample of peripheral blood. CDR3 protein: CATVGQGTNTEAFF. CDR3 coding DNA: TGTGCCACAGTGGGACAGGGAACGAACACTGAAGCTTTCTTT.